Listed below are T cell receptor beta chains from one sample, sequenced in a study of sequential checkpoint blockade in melanoma. The data were produced by immunoSEQ multiplex PCR, yet TCRdb's version contains in-frame clones alone and is incomplete. Of 15,000 to 20,000 clones in the sample, 77% were seen once. The material sequenced was CD8+ T cells sorted from blood (inferred from file names), taken from a patient given nivolumab and ipilimumab in sequence. These receptors all stem from a human donor with melanoma. The conserved cysteine and the conserved F or W are not part of the CDR3 here. The order of the fields is J gene, V gene, clone size, CDR3 protein. Rows give clone size only sometimes, using once, few, many, or a class for an expanded clone.

TRBJ1-1,TRBV15,NA,ATSRETGDSGEAF
TRBJ2-3,TRBV5-5,few,ASRPYSRPTDTQY
TRBJ2-5,TRBV30,NA,AWSVLTSVEETQY
TRBJ2-2,TRBV6-5,few,ASSSGQGHTGELF
TRBJ2-2,TRBV5-3,once,ARSGRLFGAGELF
TRBJ2-7,TRBV29-1,NA,SVAQGYEQY
TRBJ2-1,TRBV27,NA,ASSSPGIYNEQF
TRBJ1-2,TRBV7-7,few,ASSFVGGYT
TRBJ2-7,TRBV5-1,NA,ASSLAILGGEQY
TRBJ2-7,TRBV2,NA,ASSSLAASSYEQY
TRBJ2-1,TRBV6-5,NA,ASRFARADEQF
TRBJ2-5,TRBV4-1,NA,ASSLEETQY
TRBJ2-3,TRBV2,NA,ASSEKPGGLTDTQY
TRBJ2-1,TRBV29-1,NA,SIPTSSLEQF
TRBJ1-2,TRBV29-1,NA,SAGPLYSGTGGSNYGYT
TRBJ1-2,TRBV25-1,NA,ASRSGYGYT
TRBJ2-7,TRBV14,few,ASSQVARIVPLGEQY
TRBJ2-1,TRBV29-1,NA,SVQGGYVNEQF
TRBJ2-7,TRBV13,few,ASSPRDAGAYEQY
TRBJ1-1,TRBV15,NA,ATSLGQANTEAF
TRBJ2-1,TRBV19,NA,ASSIGLTNEQF
TRBJ2-3,TRBV19,NA,ASSRGQGGADTQY
TRBJ2-7,TRBV11-2,NA,ASSYGEAYEQY
TRBJ2-1,TRBV10-1,NA,ASSERGLAGRDNEQF
TRBJ1-4,TRBV28,NA,ASNRGLGEKLF
TRBJ1-1,TRBV5-6,few,ASSLVGRGDTEAF
TRBJ2-3,TRBV6-4,NA,ASSEEGGTDTQY
TRBJ2-1,TRBV28,NA,ASSFPRGSSYNEQF
TRBJ2-7,TRBV7-2,NA,ASSLVSGSYEQY
TRBJ1-3,TRBV25-1,few,ASSEFDRVAGNTIY
TRBJ1-5,TRBV6-1,NA,ASRGPEGFNQPQH
TRBJ2-3,TRBV19,NA,ASSLGSGTDTQY
TRBJ2-7,TRBV6-6,few,ASSYQTEYEQY
TRBJ1-2,TRBV5-1,NA,ASSSLQSLYGYT
TRBJ2-7,TRBV7-2,NA,ASSQTGGEQY
TRBJ1-2,TRBV7-9,once,ASSLGGRGYT
TRBJ2-3,TRBV5-8,NA,ASSLGTGEKDTQY
TRBJ2-1,TRBV11-2,NA,ASSLDLVGVWYNEQF
TRBJ2-1,TRBV27,NA,ASSLFGPVEQVNSYNEQF
TRBJ1-4,TRBV7-9,NA,ASSLGTGNEKLF
TRBJ2-7,TRBV5-4,few,ASSRTGLVEQY
TRBJ2-7,TRBV29-1,NA,SVGISPYEQY
TRBJ1-2,TRBV4-1,once,ASRGGYGYT
TRBJ2-7,TRBV10-1,NA,ASSERAGGLDEQY
TRBJ1-4,TRBV5-8,NA,ASSRFARGLLNEKLF
TRBJ1-3,TRBV9,NA,ASSADNSGNTIY
TRBJ1-1,TRBV6-8,NA,ASSYSNRDRGGLLSEAF
TRBJ2-7,TRBV7-9,few,ASSLRQGRPHEQY
TRBJ2-1,TRBV4-3,NA,ASSQDGAGRDEQF
TRBJ1-1,TRBV29-1,NA,SVEHGIYTEAF
TRBJ2-7,TRBV2,NA,ASSKGEQY
TRBJ2-1,TRBV13,once,ASSLTTPQGEQF
TRBJ2-2,TRBV5-1,NA,ASSSTRNTGELF